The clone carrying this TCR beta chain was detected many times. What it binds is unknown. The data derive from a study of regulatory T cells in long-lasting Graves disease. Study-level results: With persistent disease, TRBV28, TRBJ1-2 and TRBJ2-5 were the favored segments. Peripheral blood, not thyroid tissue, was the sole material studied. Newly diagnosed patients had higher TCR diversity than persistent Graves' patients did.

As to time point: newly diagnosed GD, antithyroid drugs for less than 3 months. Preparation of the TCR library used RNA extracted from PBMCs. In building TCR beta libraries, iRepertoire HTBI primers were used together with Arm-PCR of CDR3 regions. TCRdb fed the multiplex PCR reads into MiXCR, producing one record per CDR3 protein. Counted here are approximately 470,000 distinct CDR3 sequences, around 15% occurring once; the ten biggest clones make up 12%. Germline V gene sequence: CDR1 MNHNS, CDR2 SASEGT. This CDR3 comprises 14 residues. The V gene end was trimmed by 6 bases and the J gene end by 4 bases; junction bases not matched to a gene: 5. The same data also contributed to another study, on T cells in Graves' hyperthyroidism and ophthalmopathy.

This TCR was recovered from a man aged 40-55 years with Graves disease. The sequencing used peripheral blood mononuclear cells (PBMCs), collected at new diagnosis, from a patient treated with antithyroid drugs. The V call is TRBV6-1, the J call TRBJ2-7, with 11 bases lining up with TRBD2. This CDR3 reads CASRLAGERYEQYF. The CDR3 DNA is TGTGCCAGCAGACTAGCGGGAGAGCGTTACGAGCAGTACTTC.